This T cell receptor beta chain was found in a study of T cells after yellow fever vaccination. With 7 bases removed from V and 8 bases from J, the gap between germline ends came to 21 bases. This CDR3 has 15 residues. TCRdb passed the 5' RACE reads through MiXCR, listing each CDR3 protein once. The sample comprises just under 600,000 distinct CDR3 sequences, about 13% of which are singletons, and over 12% rests with the top ten. This specimen consisted of PBMCs, obtained on the day of the yellow fever booster vaccination. This receptor was taken from a man aged 25-45 years who received the YFV17D yellow fever vaccine. This chain connects TRBV12-3 or TRBV12-4 to TRBJ2-1; TRBD1 or TRBD2 may be the D gene (5 bases each). This CDR3 reads CASIRDPPLGDEQFF. CDR3 nucleotide sequence: TGTGCCAGCATCCGGGACCCCCCGCTTGGCGATGAGCAGTTCTTC.